This T cell receptor beta chain was recorded in a study of blood T cells in healthy people across ages. The overall study: Per two T cells, template switching captured roughly one barcoded beta molecule.

Remarks on this clonotype: Its target is unknown.

Study-level points and caveats: A roughly linear age-dependent decrease characterized TCR beta diversity per million T cells.

PCR was performed a second time for about 7 to 12 cycles using a sample-barcoded 5' primer and a J-beta primer mix. Sequencing yielded, for each sample, at least 3 million paired-end reads carrying CDR3. In TCRdb, the 5' RACE reads were re-called with MiXCR into one record per CDR3 protein. The sample records approximately 820,000 distinct CDR3 sequences, around two fifths being singletons. In germline, CDR1 is LGHNA, CDR2 YSLEER. There are 17 residues in the CDR3. The J segment lost 5 bases and the V segment lost 0 bases, leaving 8 bases of the junction unmatched. The V and J genes are TRBV4-3 and TRBJ2-3; 10 bases are shared with TRBD2. The origin of this receptor is a man aged 55 to 69 in good health. The sequenced sample was blood. The chain's CDR3 is CASSQDPSGGARDTQYF. CDR3 nucleotide sequence: TGCGCCAGCAGCCAAGATCCCAGCGGGGGGGCAAGAGATACGCAGTATTTT.